This T cell receptor (beta chain) was obtained from a study of CD8+CD57+ T cells in acquired aplastic anemia. TCR beta VDJ and CDR3 profiles were obtained from a genomic DNA template. TCRdb itself ran the reads through MiXCR, one entry per CDR3 protein. The repertoire holds a few hundred thousand distinct CDR3 sequences, with 65% to 80% as singletons. The TCR sequence derives from a human donor in good health, serving as a control. The sequencing sample was made of sorted CD4+, CD8+, or CD8+CD57+ T cells (not recorded which) from PBMCs.

CDR3 coding DNA: TGTGCCAGCGGCGGCGCAGCTCAAGAGACCCAGTACTTC. Translated, it gives CASGGAAQETQYF. This chain joins TRBV10-3 and TRBJ2-5; D gene uncertain. CDR3 length: 13 residues. V lost 10 bases, J lost 2 bases, and 14 bases lay in between. CDR1 ENHRY and CDR2 SYGVKD come from the germline V gene.